This T cell receptor (beta chain) was documented in a study of CD8 T cells in Susac syndrome. TCR beta sequences were obtained from blood CD8+ and CD4+ T cells. Age- and sex-matched healthy donors served as the control group. Negative isolation yielded CD4+ and CD8+ T cells, and FACS enriched TEMRA cells. Overall study findings and caveats: As the study acknowledged, the number of individuals who were part of its TCR sequencing and HLA analysis was relatively small.

RNA in amounts of roughly 0.5 to 1 ug was reverse transcribed with random hexamers. Using its own MiXCR run on the immunoSEQ multiplex PCR reads, TCRdb lists one record per CDR3 protein. This table holds roughly 200,000 distinct CDR3 sequences, approximately 94% found once. As for this clonotype: Its matching antigen is unknown.

This clonotype was obtained from a human donor in good health. Source material: CD4+ T cells from PBMCs.

CDR3 sequence reads: CSARGLSSYEQYF. In DNA, the CDR3 is TGCAGTGCTAGAGGCCTGAGCTCCTACGAGCAGTACTTC. J is TRBJ2-7 and V is TRBV20-1; D not resolved. Per the germline V gene, CDR1 is DFQATT and CDR2 is SNEGSKA (reference sequence). Trimming shortened V by 1 base and J by 0 bases, and 7 bases separated the two germline ends. The CDR3 has 13 amino acids.